Presented here are 28 T cell receptor beta chains from one specimen sequenced in a study of CD8+CD57+ T cells in acquired aplastic anemia. Both TCR beta VDJ combination and CDR3 sequence profiling were carried out. Genomic DNA was the template for this profiling. TCRdb processed the reads anew with MiXCR; each CDR3 protein has one entry. The sample lists 400,000 to 450,000 distinct CDR3 sequences; about two thirds were seen once. Sequenced material: sorted CD4+, CD8+, or CD8+CD57+ T cells (not recorded which) from PBMCs. The receptor set was obtained from a human donor in good health, serving as a control.

There are a few counts of this clonotype. A much larger clone is a single base away; this may be a read error. The V and J genes are TRBV4-1 and TRBJ1-1; D gene ambiguous. Germline lookup yields CDR1 MGHRA and CDR2 YSYEKL. V lost 4 bases to trimming and J lost 3 bases, with 15 bases between them. This CDR3 has 15 residues. The CDR3 is CASSPRTVGYTEAFF. DNA of the CDR3: TGCGCCAGCAGCCCTAGGACGGTGGGATACACTGAAGCTTTCTTT.

This rearrangement joins TRBV7-4 to TRBJ2-2; D might be TRBD2 (5 bases). Germline CDR1 reads SGHVT; CDR2 reads SQSDAQ. Deletions cut 2 bases from V and 10 bases from J, with 20 bases between. The CDR3 consists of 16 residues. The CDR3 coding sequence is TGTGCCAGCAGCTTACGATTAGCGTGGAGCGGACCGGAGCTGTTTTTT. Its translation is CASSLRLAWSGPELFF. Combining the CDR3 with reference TRBV7-4 and TRBJ2-2 gives the whole variable domain GAGVSQSPRYKVAKRGRDVALRCDSISGHVTLYWYRQTLGQGSEVLTYSQSDAQRDKSGRPSGRFSAERPERSVSTLKIQRTEQGDSAVYLCASSLRLAWSGPELFFGEGSRLTVL.

This clonotype has a count of ten or more. The gene calls are TRBV25-1 and TRBJ1-1, with D hard to call. Trimming removed 3 bases at V and 7 bases at J, with 12 bases between. Germline assignment: CDR1 MGHDK and CDR2 SYGVNS. CDR3 size: 13 residues. The DNA of the CDR3 is TGTGCCAGCAGTGAGTGGGGATTGGTTGAAGCTTTCTTT. This encodes CASSEWGLVEAFF.

The V call is TRBV2, the J call TRBJ2-7; the D gene is possibly TRBD1 (5 bases). V was cut by 6 bases and J by 12 bases, with 24 bases left in between. The CDR3 covers 14 residues. Germline V gene data show CDR1 as SNHLY and CDR2 as FYNNEI. For the CDR3, the DNA is TGTGCCAGCAGCTTAACGGTGGGGCGGTCACCCCTGTACTTC. Protein: CASSLTVGRSPLYF.

The chain uses TRBV7-9 and TRBJ2-5; tentative D call: TRBD2 (7 bases). CDR3 length equals 15 residues. Germline CDR1 SEHNR, CDR2 FQNEAQ (reference sequence). Trimming took off 2 bases at V and 5 bases at J, with 15 bases between the two ends. CDR3 nucleotides: TGTGCCAGCAGCTTACTCGTGGGGGGGCGTGAGACCCAGTACTTC. Its translation: CASSLLVGGRETQYF.

As concerns this clonotype: Germline is not matched at one junction end, which may reflect a read error. The genes are TRBV5-1 and TRBJ1-1; 7 positions match TRBD1. The CDR3 contains 13 residues. The germline CDR1 and CDR2 sequences are SGHRS and YFSETQ. The CDR3 reads CATSRGVRGLSFF. CDR3 nucleotide sequence: TGCGCCACCAGCAGGGGGGTAAGGGGGTTGTCGTTCTTT.

Many counts were recorded for this clonotype. The chain is built from TRBV10-3 and TRBJ1-4; D gene ambiguous. Trimming left V 0 bases short and J 0 bases short, with 8 bases between. Germline CDR1 and CDR2: ENHRY and SYGVKD. This CDR3 has 16 residues. The CDR3 nucleotides are TGTGCCATCAGTGAGTCGACGGGAACAACTAATGAAAAACTGTTTTTT. This gives the protein CAISESTGTTNEKLFF.

The sample holds a few counts of this clonotype. Being one base from a much bigger clone, this may be a read error. The chain carries TRBV6-6 and TRBJ1-6; 9 nucleotides agree with TRBD1. The CDR3 covers 16 residues. Per the germline V gene, CDR1 is MNHNY and CDR2 is SVGAGI (reference sequence). CDR3 sequence: CASSYGTGISNSPLRF. DNA of the CDR3: TGTGCCAGCAGTTACGGGACAGGGATTTCCAATTCACCCCTCCGCTTT.

This clonotype was seen a single time. V and J are TRBV3-1 and TRBJ2-7; D is unclear. The CDR3 is 9 residues long. Germline V gene sequence: CDR1 LGHDT, CDR2 YNNKEL (reference sequence). The DNA of the CDR3 is TGCGCCAGCAGGAACGAGCAGTACGTC. Translating it yields CASRNEQYV.

On this clonotype itself: Sequence at one end of the junction differs from germline and may be a read error. The chain carries TRBV29-1 and TRBJ1-2; D is ambiguous. The CDR3 is 12 amino acids. The germline CDR1 and CDR2 sequences are SQVTM and ANQGSEA. The CDR3 DNA follows: TGCAGCGTTGAAGTATCCCCCTGTGGCAACACCTTC. The encoded protein is CSVEVSPCGNTF.

This clonotype has just a few counts. The rearrangement joins TRBV24-1 to TRBJ2-7; possible D gene TRBD1, 6 bases. V gave up 9 bases and J gave up 1 base, with 6 bases separating them. This CDR3 spans 11 amino acids. In germline, CDR1 is KGHDR, CDR2 SFDVKD. Here the CDR3 reads CATGQSYEQYV. CDR3 sequence (DNA): TGTGCCACCGGACAGTCCTACGAGCAGTACGTC.

As concerns this clonotype: One end of the junction fails to match germline, which may point to a read error. V usage is TRBV7-2 and J usage is TRBJ1-2; D not certain. The CDR3 contains 15 residues. The germline CDR1 and CDR2 sequences are SGHTA and FQGNSA. DNA of the CDR3: TGCGCCAGCAGCTTAGATCGTGCGGGCCCGCATCACTCAACCTTC. Residues: CASSLDRAGPHHSTF.

This clonotype was recorded many times. This chain links TRBV5-1 with TRBJ2-2, with 8 bases lining up with TRBD2. The CDR3 spans 16 residues. Germline V gives CDR1 SGHRS, CDR2 YFSETQ. The V segment lost 2 bases and the J segment 7 bases; nucleotides outside the gene matches: 10. The CDR3 is CASSFSGAGDVGELFF. The CDR3 nucleotides are TGCGCCAGCAGCTTTAGCGGGGCAGGAGATGTCGGGGAGCTGTTTTTT. Full variable domain (missing parts from reference TRBV5-1 and TRBJ2-2): KAGVTQTPRYLIKTRGQQVTLSCSPISGHRSVSWYQQTPGQGLQFLFEYFSETQRNKGNFPGRFSGRQFSNSRSEMNVSTLELGDSALYLCASSFSGAGDVGELFFGEGSRLTVL.

The chain carries TRBV6-5 and TRBJ2-7, with D unclear. The length of the CDR3 is 14 residues. The V and J ends lost 2 bases and 3 bases respectively, with 11 bases between them. CDR1 is MNHEY, CDR2 SVGAGI, per germline. DNA of the CDR3: TGTGCCAGCAGTTACCCGGGCCTCCGCTACGAGCAGTACTTC. It is translated as CASSYPGLRYEQYF.

The rearrangement joins TRBV9 to TRBJ1-6; no definite D call. This CDR3 comprises 15 residues. The germline V gene has CDR1 SGDLS and CDR2 YYNGEE. Deletions cut 5 bases from V and 17 bases from J, with 26 bases between. CDR3 nucleotide sequence: TGTGCCAGCAGTGATTTGTGGCCGGGCACTGAAGCTTTCCACTTT. Translation: CASSDLWPGTEAFHF.

The chain recombines TRBV5-6 with TRBJ1-1; 12 bases agree with TRBD1. The ends lost 7 bases at V and 7 bases at J; junction bases unmatched: 11. The germline gives CDR1 SGHDT, CDR2 YYEEEE. The CDR3 has 15 amino acids. CDR3 in DNA: TGTGCCAGCGGGGGACAGGGGGCGCAGAATAATGAAGCTTTCTTT. Translation gives CASGGQGAQNNEAFF.

The rearrangement links TRBV2 to TRBJ1-2, with D possibly being TRBD1 (6 bases). Germline V gives CDR1 SNHLY, CDR2 FYNNEI. The V end lost 6 bases, the J end lost 11 bases, and 25 bases lay between the germline ends. The CDR3 is 15 amino acids. CDR3 sequence: CASSHQKGGNYEYTF. The DNA of the CDR3 is TGTGCCAGCAGCCACCAAAAGGGGGGAAACTATGAATACACCTTC.

V gene TRBV7-4 combines with J gene TRBJ1-1, with 7 nucleotides matching TRBD1. There are 15 residues in the CDR3. J gave up 5 bases and V 6 bases, and 12 bases lay outside the gene matches. Germline-derived CDR1 and CDR2 are SGHVT and SQSDAQ. The CDR3 region is CASRRQGGGRTEAFF. In DNA, the CDR3 is TGTGCCAGCAGAAGACAGGGCGGGGGCAGAACTGAAGCTTTCTTT.

This clonotype was picked up many times. The V gene is TRBV19, the J gene TRBJ2-5; 8 bases agree with TRBD2. V shed 7 bases, J shed 5 bases, and the junction held 12 bases outside the gene matches. Germline values: CDR1 LNHDA, CDR2 SQIVND (reference sequence). The length of the CDR3 is 15 residues. CDR3 loop: CASTSSGRIGETQYF. In nucleotides, the CDR3 is TGTGCCAGTACTTCTAGCGGGCGAATCGGGGAGACCCAGTACTTC.

For this clonotype: A read error may account for a junction end that differs from germline. The V and J genes are TRBV2 and TRBJ1-4, with TRBD1 as a possible D gene (6 bases). Germline V CDR1 and CDR2: SNHLY, FYNNEI. The CDR3 consists of 14 residues. The chain's CDR3 is CASSRQGGFERLFF. CDR3 DNA sequence: TGTGCCAGCAGCCGGCAAGGGGGATTTGAAAGACTGTTTTTT.

This chain uses TRBV2 with TRBJ2-7; 10 bases fit TRBD1. Trimming cost V 7 bases and J 5 bases; bases outside gene matches: 5. The CDR3 is 13 residues long. The germline V gene encodes CDR1 SNHLY and CDR2 FYNNEI. CDR3 nucleotide sequence: TGTGCCAGCATCGGGGACAGGGGAGACGAGCAGTACTTC. Translation: CASIGDRGDEQYF.

This clonotype was seen repeatedly, ten times or more. The CDR3 is CASSYSKHASYEQYF. Written as DNA, the CDR3 is TGTGCCAGCAGTTACTCGAAACATGCCTCCTACGAGCAGTACTTC. This rearrangement joins TRBV6-5 to TRBJ2-7; D gene unclear. This CDR3 comprises 15 residues. The V gene's germline CDR1 is MNHEY and CDR2 SVGAGI. Trimming removed 0 bases at V and 0 bases at J, with 9 bases between.

Worth noting for this clonotype: Sequence at one end of the junction differs from germline and may be a read error. The chain links TRBV10-1 to TRBJ1-1; D is unresolved. Germline V CDR1 and CDR2: WNHNN, SYGVQD (reference sequence). The length of the CDR3 is 14 residues. The CDR3: CASIVEVGNPGSYF. The CDR3 nucleotides are TGCGCCAGCATTGTCGAAGTTGGGAACCCTGGCTCTTACTTT.

As regards this clonotype: The germline gene is not matched at one end of the junction; a read error may be the cause. This chain connects TRBV19 to TRBJ2-3, with D maybe TRBD1 (5 bases). Germline V gene sequence: CDR1 LNHDA, CDR2 SQIVND (reference sequence). CDR3 size: 13 residues. DNA of the CDR3: TGTGCCAGTAGTAAACGGCAGGGCGATACGCACTATTTT. It specifies CASSKRQGDTHYF.

Concerning this clonotype: The DNA is omitted, as the CDR3 cannot be located on it reliably, and the CDR3 follows TCRdb's listing. The V and J genes are TRBV7-2 and TRBJ2-5; the D call of TRBD2 is as the table states it, not checked on the DNA. Germline V lookup: CDR1 SGHTA, CDR2 FQGNSA. The CDR3 spans 14 amino acids, including both terminal residues. This CDR3 reads CASSPGLAETQYFF.

V and J are TRBV15 and TRBJ1-1, with unresolved D. V was cut by 1 base and J by 4 bases, with 13 bases left in between. There are 15 residues in the CDR3. The germline V gene encodes CDR1 LNHNV and CDR2 YYDKDF (reference sequence). The CDR3 reads CATSRAKTHPTEAFF. The CDR3, as DNA: TGTGCCACCAGCAGAGCCAAGACTCACCCCACTGAAGCTTTCTTT.

To note about this clonotype: Relative to the germline gene, one junction end is altered; a read error may explain this. The V call is TRBV7-9, the J call TRBJ2-5; 10 bases fit TRBD2. From germline, CDR1 is SEHNR and CDR2 FQNEAQ (reference sequence). This CDR3 spans 17 amino acids. CDR3 sequence (DNA): TGCGCCAGCAGCTTAGTGCCTAGCGGGGGTCACCAAGAGACCCAGTACTTC. Residues: CASSLVPSGGHQETQYF.

The chain is built from TRBV2 and TRBJ2-1; 7 bases line up with TRBD1. The CDR3 loop spans 15 amino acids. Per germline, CDR1 SNHLY and CDR2 FYNNEI. The trim removed 6 bases at V and 4 bases at J, leaving 9 bases unmatched. CDR3 coding DNA: TGTGCCAGCAGCGCCGGAGAGGGGGCTTACAATGAGCAGTTCTTC. Translating gives CASSAGEGAYNEQFF.